The 20 T cell receptor beta chains in this list originate from one sample, sequenced in a study of PD-L1 blockade in urothelial cancer. Assay used: immunoSEQ multiplex PCR; TCRdb lists only in-frame clones, some missing. The table lists 45,000 or so clones, approximately 90% of them singletons, with around 4.2% in the top ten. This specimen was PBMCs, taken around atezolizumab (anti-PD-L1) treatment. These receptors were taken from a man older than 75 with urothelial cancer.

The V gene is TRBV5-1, the J gene TRBJ2-1, with 10 bases fitting TRBD2. The CDR3 has 16 residues. From germline, CDR1 is SGHRS and CDR2 YFSETQ. The V gene end was trimmed by 2 bases and the J gene end by 9 bases; junction bases not matched to a gene: 11. CDR3 amino acids: CASSFASGSWFPEQFF. The CDR3 region has the DNA TGCGCCAGCAGCTTTGCTAGCGGGAGTTGGTTCCCTGAGCAGTTCTTC. The variable domain in full, with the rest retrieved from reference TRBV5-1 and TRBJ2-1, is KAGVTQTPRYLIKTRGQQVTLSCSPISGHRSVSWYQQTPGQGLQFLFEYFSETQRNKGNFPGRFSGRQFSNSRSEMNVSTLELGDSALYLCASSFASGSWFPEQFFGPGTRLTVL.

The rearrangement uses TRBV10-3 and TRBJ2-1, with TRBD1 matching over 7 bases. After removal of 8 bases from V and 8 bases from J, the junction contained 9 bases not matched to a gene. The CDR3 totals 13 residues. Germline V gives CDR1 ENHRY, CDR2 SYGVKD. CDR3 nucleotide sequence: TGTGCCATCCGGACAGGTAAAAGCGATGAGCAGTTCTTC. Its protein is CAIRTGKSDEQFF.

The chain uses TRBV2 and TRBJ1-1, with 9 bases identical to TRBD1. J lost 3 bases, V lost 5 bases, and 4 bases had no gene match. This CDR3 region has 14 residues. CDR1 is SNHLY and CDR2 is FYNNEI in the germline V gene. CDR3 sequence: CASSLDRGYTEAFF. The CDR3 bases are TGTGCCAGCAGTCTCGACAGGGGGTACACTGAAGCTTTCTTT.

The chain links TRBV11-2 to TRBJ1-2, with TRBD1 matching over 7 bases. Germline V gives CDR1 SGHAT, CDR2 FQNNGV. This CDR3 comprises 13 residues. V lost 6 bases to trimming and J lost 7 bases; unmatched junction nucleotides: 8. The CDR3 DNA reads as TGTGCCAGCAGTCCCGGGGACAGCAGTGGCTACACCTTC. Its protein product is CASSPGDSSGYTF. Combining the CDR3 with reference TRBV11-2 and TRBJ1-2 gives the whole variable domain EAGVAQSPRYKIIEKRQSVAFWCNPISGHATLYWYQQILGQGPKLLIQFQNNGVVDDSQLPKDRFSAERLKGVDSTLKIQPAKLEDSAVYLCASSPGDSSGYTFGSGTRLTVV.

The CDR3 DNA reads as TGTGCCACCAGCAGAACTGTTGAGGGAGGTGAAGCTTTCTTT. Protein: CATSRTVEGGEAFF. The rearrangement links TRBV15 to TRBJ1-1; D remains ambiguous. V gave up 2 bases and J gave up 7 bases, with 14 bases separating them. There are 14 residues in the CDR3. Germline V lookup: CDR1 LNHNV, CDR2 YYDKDF (reference sequence). Looking up the rest from reference TRBV15 and TRBJ1-1 gives the full variable domain: DAMVIQNPRYQVTQFGKPVTLSCSQTLNHNVMYWYQQKSSQAPKLLFHYYDKDFNNEADTPDNFQSRRPNTSFCFLDIRSPGLGDTAMYLCATSRTVEGGEAFFGQGTRLTVV.

This clone was detected a few times. This chain links TRBV29-1 with TRBJ2-3, with a tentative D call TRBD1 (5 bases). The CDR3 extends over 13 amino acids. CDR1 and CDR2 (germline): SQVTM, ANQGSEA. V dropped 4 bases and J dropped 2 bases, with 10 bases sitting between them. The CDR3 loop reads CSVGTGFTDTQYF. The DNA of the CDR3 is TGCAGCGTTGGTACAGGATTCACAGATACGCAGTATTTT.

This clone was counted a single time. The genes are TRBV2 and TRBJ2-1, with TRBD1 as a possible D gene (5 bases). Germline assignment: CDR1 SNHLY and CDR2 FYNNEI. Deletions cut 1 base from V and 7 bases from J, with 14 bases between. This CDR3 comprises 15 residues. Written as DNA, the CDR3 is TGTGCCAGCAGTGAAGGTCCCTCAAAGGGGAATGAGCAGTTCTTC. Protein: CASSEGPSKGNEQFF.

The rearrangement uses TRBV5-4 and TRBJ2-1, with 14 bases matching TRBD2. CDR3 length: 18 residues. V gave up 3 bases and J gave up 6 bases; unmatched junction bases: 11. The germline CDR1 and CDR2 sequences are SGHNT and YYREEE (reference sequence). CDR3 region: CASSSSGTSGRGVNEQFF. CDR3 bases: TGTGCCAGCAGCTCATCGGGGACTAGCGGGAGAGGGGTCAATGAGCAGTTCTTC. Drawing the rest from reference TRBV5-4 and TRBJ2-1, the complete variable domain is ETGVTQSPTHLIKTRGQQVTLRCSSQSGHNTVSWYQQALGQGPQFIFQYYREEENGRGNFPPRFSGLQFPNYSSELNVNALELDDSALYLCASSSSGTSGRGVNEQFFGPGTRLTVL.

The V call is TRBV2, the J call TRBJ2-2; the D is unclear. The germline V gene encodes CDR1 SNHLY and CDR2 FYNNEI. This CDR3 is 14 amino acids long. Trimming stripped 5 bases from V and 0 bases from J, with 7 bases between. CDR3 region: CASSYTTNTGELFF. CDR3 DNA sequence: TGTGCCAGCAGTTACACGACGAACACCGGGGAGCTGTTTTTT.

This clone was counted once. The CDR3, as DNA: TGTGCCAGCAGCTCTCTAGCGGGGAAAGAGACCCAGTACTTC. This gives the protein CASSSLAGKETQYF. V and J are TRBV11-2 and TRBJ2-5; 9 nucleotides align to TRBD2. J lost 3 bases, V lost 4 bases, and 3 bases had no gene match. This CDR3 is 14 amino acids long. CDR1 SGHAT and CDR2 FQNNGV come from the germline V gene. Full variable domain (missing parts from reference TRBV11-2 and TRBJ2-5): EAGVAQSPRYKIIEKRQSVAFWCNPISGHATLYWYQQILGQGPKLLIQFQNNGVVDDSQLPKDRFSAERLKGVDSTLKIQPAKLEDSAVYLCASSSLAGKETQYFGPGTRLLVL.

V is TRBV6-6 and J is TRBJ1-2; a possible D gene is TRBD1 (5 bases). The CDR3 has 14 amino acids. The V gene lost 0 bases and the J gene lost 7 bases, with 12 bases spanning the gap. Per germline, CDR1 MNHNY and CDR2 SVGAGI (reference sequence). Here the CDR3 reads CASSYSEGTGGYTF. Written as DNA, the CDR3 is TGTGCCAGCAGTTACTCGGAGGGGACGGGTGGCTACACCTTC.

The V gene is TRBV18, the J gene TRBJ2-6; the D is unclear. This CDR3 has 18 amino acids. CDR1 and CDR2 from the germline V gene are KGHSH and LQKENI. The V gene lost 3 bases and the J gene lost 0 bases, with 15 bases spanning the gap. The CDR3 region is CASSPLLPRASGANVLTF. The CDR3 DNA reads TGTGCCAGCTCACCCCTTCTACCGCGTGCCTCTGGGGCCAACGTCCTGACTTTC.

The count of this clone is one. This sequence joins TRBV10-3 and TRBJ2-1; 12 nucleotides agree with TRBD2. Germline lookup yields CDR1 ENHRY and CDR2 SYGVKD. The ends lost 7 bases at V and 1 base at J; junction bases unmatched: 5. This CDR3 has 16 residues. Written as DNA, the CDR3 is TGTGCCATCACCACCGGACTAGCGGGATCCTACAATGAGCAGTTCTTC. Its protein product is CAITTGLAGSYNEQFF.

This chain links TRBV10-2 with TRBJ1-5; D is perhaps TRBD1 (5 bases). V was shortened by 6 bases and J by 3 bases, with 12 bases between the two germline ends. Germline V CDR1 and CDR2: WSHSY, SAAADI. This CDR3 is 14 amino acids long. In nucleotides, the CDR3 is TGCGCCAGCAGACCCGACAGATACAATCAGCCCCAGCATTTT. It yields the protein CASRPDRYNQPQHF.

The J gene is TRBJ2-7, the V gene TRBV18; D perhaps matches TRBD2 (5 bases). Germline V gives CDR1 KGHSH, CDR2 LQKENI. Trimming pared 3 bases from V and 3 bases from J, leaving 12 bases between. The length of the CDR3 is 14 residues. CDR3 bases: TGTGCCAGCTCACCCCGGGCTAGCTACTACGAGCAGTACTTC. Residues: CASSPRASYYEQYF.

The chain links TRBV6-1 to TRBJ1-1; 7 nucleotides line up with TRBD1. Trimming at V came to 0 bases and at J to 3 bases, leaving 10 bases not matched to a gene. The CDR3 extends over 17 amino acids. The germline V gene has CDR1 MNHNS and CDR2 SASEGT. CDR3 sequence: CASSEASMSRGYTEAFF. CDR3 DNA sequence: TGTGCCAGCAGTGAAGCATCGATGTCCAGGGGGTACACTGAAGCTTTCTTT.

This chain uses TRBV28 with TRBJ2-7; no clear D gene. Trimming left V 3 bases short and J 3 bases short, with 12 bases between. CDR1 is MDHEN, CDR2 SYDVKM, per germline. The CDR3 totals 14 residues. The CDR3 region is CASSFIALDYEQYF. The CDR3 DNA reads TGTGCCAGCAGTTTTATCGCCCTAGACTACGAGCAGTACTTC.

The chain uses TRBV28 and TRBJ1-4; 8 nucleotides line up with TRBD1. CDR1 is MDHEN, CDR2 SYDVKM, per germline. CDR3 size: 15 residues. With 7 bases clipped from V and 5 bases from J, the junction kept 9 bases outside the gene matches. This CDR3 reads CASNPPRGQNEKLFF. The CDR3 DNA follows: TGTGCCAGCAATCCCCCCAGGGGGCAGAATGAAAAACTGTTTTTT.

This clone was counted once. This rearrangement joins TRBV15 to TRBJ2-2, with D tentatively TRBD1 (6 bases). The CDR3 totals 15 residues. Germline V CDR1 and CDR2: LNHNV, YYDKDF (reference sequence). V shed 5 bases and J shed 6 bases, with 16 bases lying between them. The CDR3 DNA is TGTGCCACCAGCTCCGGGACACGAACACCCGGGGAGCTGTTTTTT. Translating it yields CATSSGTRTPGELFF.

The rearrangement links TRBV15 to TRBJ2-2, with a possible D match to TRBD2 (6 bases). Germline CDR1 is LNHNV and CDR2 is YYDKDF (reference sequence). Trimming took off 0 bases at V and 9 bases at J, with 14 bases between the two ends. This CDR3 is built from 15 residues. In DNA form, the CDR3 reads TGTGCCACCAGCAGAGAAGGGAGGATTACCAGGGAGCTGTTTTTT. This encodes CATSREGRITRELFF.